The 21 T cell receptor beta chains below all came from one sample that was sequenced in a study of blood T cell repertoires in COVID-19. Clones were read by immunoSEQ multiplex PCR, and TCRdb kept only the in-frame ones, dropping some. The sample shows tens of thousands of clones, approximately 90% of them seen only once. The sequencing input was peripheral blood. These receptors were collected from a human donor in a cohort sampled during active COVID-19.

The chain combines TRBV18 with TRBJ1-2; TRBD1 matches at 11 bases. In germline, CDR1 is KGHSH, CDR2 LQKENI. The CDR3 runs to 19 residues. Trimming removed 2 bases from V and 4 bases from J; junction bases left unmatched: 15. CDR3 nucleotide sequence: TGTGCCAGCTCACCATTACGCGGACAGGGGGCTTTGGTCAGCTATGGCTACACCTTC. Translated, it gives CASSPLRGQGALVSYGYTF.

This clone has more than one count but fewer than ten. The chain's CDR3 is CATSAGSTGEQYF. CDR3 bases: TGTGCCACCAGTGCGGGCTCTACGGGGGAGCAGTACTTC. The rearrangement joins TRBV24-1 to TRBJ2-7, with D tentatively TRBD2 (5 bases). Germline V lookup: CDR1 KGHDR, CDR2 SFDVKD. CDR3 length: 13 residues. V was shortened by 5 bases and J by 7 bases, with 14 bases between the two germline ends.

Here the CDR3 reads CASSRDTYGYTF. CDR3 DNA sequence: TGTGCCAGCAGCAGGGACACCTATGGCTACACCTTC. This rearrangement joins TRBV12-3 or TRBV12-4 to TRBJ1-2; D might be TRBD1 (6 bases). The CDR3 length is 12 residues. V was clipped by 6 bases and J by 4 bases, with 9 bases between them.

This sequence joins TRBV10-3 and TRBJ1-2; no reliable D call. Germline lookup yields CDR1 ENHRY and CDR2 SYGVKD. The V end lost 10 bases, the J end lost 6 bases, and 12 bases lay between the germline ends. This CDR3 contains 11 residues. This CDR3 is CATGEGDGYTF. The CDR3 DNA reads as TGTGCCACCGGGGAAGGAGATGGCTACACCTTC.

This clone was seen only once. This chain uses TRBV20-1 with TRBJ2-1; TRBD2 aligns across 12 bases. In germline, CDR1 is DFQATT, CDR2 SNEGSKA (reference sequence). This CDR3 has 14 amino acids. With 3 bases clipped from V and 8 bases from J, the junction kept 5 bases outside the gene matches. The CDR3 DNA reads TGCAGTGCTAGTCCTAGCGGGGGGGCTTATGAGCAGTTCTTC. This sequence encodes CSASPSGGAYEQFF.

The gene calls are TRBV19 and TRBJ2-5; possibly TRBD1 for D (5 bases). This CDR3 has 14 residues. Germline V gene data show CDR1 as LNHDA and CDR2 as SQIVND (reference sequence). Trimming stripped 3 bases from V and 7 bases from J, with 15 bases between. CDR3: CASSIGDRLGTQYF. The CDR3 nucleotides read TGTGCCAGTAGTATTGGAGACAGACTCGGGACCCAGTACTTC.

The gene calls are TRBV12-3 or TRBV12-4 and TRBJ2-7; weak D call: TRBD2 (5 bases). CDR3 length equals 13 residues. Trimming took 1 base from V and 3 from J, leaving 7 bases between them. Here the CDR3 reads CASSLGGSYEQYF. The CDR3 nucleotides read TGTGCCAGCAGTTTAGGAGGGAGCTACGAGCAGTACTTC.

The chain joins TRBV4-3 to TRBJ2-1; TRBD1 aligns across 7 bases. The junction had 7 bases not matched to a gene; V was cut back by 2 bases and J by 0 bases. Germline-derived CDR1 and CDR2 are LGHNA and YSLEER. There are 17 residues in the CDR3. The DNA of the CDR3 is TGCGCCAGCAGCCAAACGACAGGGTTGTTCTCCTACAATGAGCAGTTCTTC. Amino acids: CASSQTTGLFSYNEQFF.

This sequence joins TRBV6-6 and TRBJ2-5, with 10 bases lining up with TRBD2. This CDR3 spans 16 amino acids. The junction had 7 bases not matched to a gene; V was cut back by 6 bases and J by 0 bases. From germline, CDR1 is MNHNY and CDR2 SVGAGI (reference sequence). As DNA, the CDR3 is TGTGCCAGCAGACACCTAGCGGGGGCCAACCAAGAGACCCAGTACTTC. Translated: CASRHLAGANQETQYF.

This chain uses TRBV13 with TRBJ2-5; 7 positions agree with TRBD2. This CDR3 spans 15 amino acids. After removal of 2 bases from V and 5 bases from J, the junction contained 8 bases not matched to a gene. Germline CDR1 PRHDT, CDR2 FYEKMQ (reference sequence). CDR3 amino acids: CASSLHDGGGETQYF. CDR3 DNA: TGTGCCAGCAGCTTACACGACGGGGGAGGGGAGACCCAGTACTTC.

The J gene is TRBJ2-1, the V gene TRBV7-6; 8 bases agree with TRBD1. The CDR3 contains 15 residues. V shed 5 bases, J shed 4 bases, and the junction held 7 bases outside the gene matches. CDR1 is SGHVS and CDR2 is FNYEAQ in the germline V gene. The CDR3 nucleotides read TGTGCCAGCAGCGACAGGGGAAGGGGTTACAATGAGCAGTTCTTC. It codes for CASSDRGRGYNEQFF.

The rearrangement links TRBV30 to TRBJ2-1; maybe TRBD2 (7 bases). Trimming removed 5 bases from V and 5 bases from J, with 19 bases in between. Germline V gene data show CDR1 as GTSNPN and CDR2 as SVGIG (reference sequence). This CDR3 region has 15 residues. The CDR3 sequence: CAWAPSWRGHNEQFF. The CDR3 DNA follows: TGTGCCTGGGCTCCCTCCTGGCGGGGGCACAATGAGCAGTTCTTC.

The chain carries TRBV7-9 and TRBJ2-7, with TRBD1 matching over 8 bases. J gave up 0 bases and V 2 bases, and 3 bases lay outside the gene matches. The CDR3 is 15 residues long. Germline lookup yields CDR1 SEHNR and CDR2 FQNEAQ (reference sequence). The CDR3 region has the DNA TGTGCCAGCAGCTTAAGACAGGGGAGCTCCTACGAGCAGTACTTC. Encoded protein: CASSLRQGSSYEQYF.

The genes are TRBV5-4 and TRBJ1-1, with TRBD1 as a possible D gene (5 bases). There are 14 residues in the CDR3. The V and J ends lost 4 bases and 4 bases respectively, with 14 bases between them. Germline V gives CDR1 SGHNT, CDR2 YYREEE (reference sequence). CDR3 sequence: CASSIISRGTEAFF. DNA of the CDR3: TGTGCCAGCAGCATTATCAGTAGGGGCACTGAAGCTTTCTTT.

The chain combines TRBV29-1 with TRBJ2-3, with 9 bases matching TRBD2. The V and J ends lost 5 bases and 4 bases, in that order; junction bases with no gene match: 10. CDR1 SQVTM and CDR2 ANQGSEA come from the germline V gene. This CDR3 is built from 15 residues. CDR3 DNA sequence: TGCAGCGTTCGCGGTAGCGGGGGCCGCGCAGATACGCAGTATTTT. This translates into CSVRGSGGRADTQYF.

This clone occurred a few times. This chain joins TRBV5-1 and TRBJ2-5; 14 bases are a match to TRBD2. The CDR3 consists of 16 residues. Trimming at V came to 3 bases and at J to 4 bases, leaving 5 bases not matched to a gene. CDR1 is SGHRS and CDR2 is YFSETQ in the germline V gene. The CDR3 DNA is TGCGCCAGCAGCTCGGGACTAGCGGGGGCGGGAGAGACCCAGTACTTC. It specifies CASSSGLAGAGETQYF.

The chain uses TRBV6-5 and TRBJ2-5; 11 bases are shared with TRBD2. Germline trimming cut 5 bases from V and 6 bases from J; bases unmatched to any gene: 8. Germline V gene lookup returns CDR1 MNHEY and CDR2 SVGAGI. CDR3 size: 15 residues. CDR3 sequence (DNA): TGTGCCAGCAGTCGTAGCGGGGGGGCCGGGAAGACCCAGTACTTC. This gives the protein CASSRSGGAGKTQYF.

This chain connects TRBV6-7 to TRBJ2-6; 16 nucleotides agree with TRBD2. TRBV6-7 qualifies as an ORF whose function is uncertain. The CDR3 is made up of 23 amino acids. V shed 2 bases, J shed 2 bases, and the junction held 15 bases outside the gene matches. The DNA of the CDR3 is TGTGCCAGCAGTTACCCCCCCCGCCCGGGGGGGACTAGCGGGGGGGCTGGGGCCAACGTCCTGACTTTC. Protein product: CASSYPPRPGGTSGGAGANVLTF.

This rearrangement joins TRBV9 to TRBJ2-1, with 8 nucleotides matching TRBD1. The V gene end was trimmed by 0 bases and the J gene end by 6 bases; junction bases not matched to a gene: 14. CDR1 and CDR2 from the germline V gene are SGDLS and YYNGEE. This CDR3 is built from 18 residues. The CDR3 spells CASSVATGDRKFLNEQFF. DNA for the CDR3: TGTGCCAGCAGCGTAGCTACAGGGGACAGGAAGTTTCTCAATGAGCAGTTCTTC.

This chain uses TRBV6-5 with TRBJ1-5; 8 bases map to TRBD1. Trimming took 10 bases from V and 4 from J; bases not matched to a gene: 9. The CDR3 loop spans 14 amino acids. The V gene's germline CDR1 is MNHEY and CDR2 SVGAGI. CDR3 region: CATSDRARNQPQHF. CDR3 DNA sequence: TGTGCCACCTCGGACAGGGCCCGTAATCAGCCCCAGCATTTT.

This clone appeared a single time. V is TRBV4-3 and J is TRBJ2-7, with D possibly TRBD2 on 7 matching bases. Germline V gene lookup returns CDR1 LGHNA and CDR2 YSLEER. CDR3 length: 16 amino acids. The V gene lost 2 bases and the J gene lost 12 bases, with 26 bases spanning the gap. CDR3 coding DNA: TGCGCCAGCAGCCAATACAGGTCGCTAGCGGTCGGGGGGCTGTACTTC. Translated, it gives CASSQYRSLAVGGLYF.